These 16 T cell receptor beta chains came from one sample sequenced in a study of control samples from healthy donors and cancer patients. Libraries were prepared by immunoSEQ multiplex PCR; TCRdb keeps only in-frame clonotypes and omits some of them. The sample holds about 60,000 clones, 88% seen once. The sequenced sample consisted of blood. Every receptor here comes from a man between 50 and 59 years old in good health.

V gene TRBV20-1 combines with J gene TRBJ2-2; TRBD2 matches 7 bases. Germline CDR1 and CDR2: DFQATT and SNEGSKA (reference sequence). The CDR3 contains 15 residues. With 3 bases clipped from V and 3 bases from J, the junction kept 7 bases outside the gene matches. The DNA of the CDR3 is TGCAGTGCTAGTCACCTAGCGGCCGACACCGGGGAGCTGTTTTTT. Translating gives CSASHLAADTGELFF.

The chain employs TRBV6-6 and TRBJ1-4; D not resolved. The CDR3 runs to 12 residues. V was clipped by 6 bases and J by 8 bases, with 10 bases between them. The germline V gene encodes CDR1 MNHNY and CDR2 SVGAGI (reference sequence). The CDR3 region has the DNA TGTGCCAGCAGCGTCCAGGAAGAAAAACTGTTTTTT. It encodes CASSVQEEKLFF.

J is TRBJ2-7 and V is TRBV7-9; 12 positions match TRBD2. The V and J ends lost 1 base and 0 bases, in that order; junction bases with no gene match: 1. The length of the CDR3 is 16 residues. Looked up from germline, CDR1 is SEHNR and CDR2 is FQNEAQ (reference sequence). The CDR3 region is CASSLETSGSSYEQYF. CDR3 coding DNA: TGTGCCAGCAGCTTAGAGACTAGCGGGAGCTCCTACGAGCAGTACTTC.

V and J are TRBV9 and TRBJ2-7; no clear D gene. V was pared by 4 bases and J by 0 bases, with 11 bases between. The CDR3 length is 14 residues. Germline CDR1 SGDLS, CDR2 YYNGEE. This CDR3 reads CASSIQGSSYEQYF. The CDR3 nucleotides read TGTGCCAGCAGCATACAAGGAAGCTCCTACGAGCAGTACTTC.

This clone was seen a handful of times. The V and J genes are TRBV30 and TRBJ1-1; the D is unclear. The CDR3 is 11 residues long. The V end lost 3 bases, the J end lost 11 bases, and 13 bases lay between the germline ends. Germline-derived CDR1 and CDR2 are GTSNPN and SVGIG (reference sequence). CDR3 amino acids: CAWRIPAGAFF. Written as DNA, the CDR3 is TGTGCCTGGAGAATCCCTGCGGGGGCTTTCTTT. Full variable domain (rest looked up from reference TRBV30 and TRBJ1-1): SQTIHQWPATLVQPVGSPLSLECTVEGTSNPNLYWYRQAAGRGLQLLFYSVGIGQISSEVPQNLSASRPQDRQFILSSKKLLLSDSGFYLCAWRIPAGAFFGQGTRLTVV.

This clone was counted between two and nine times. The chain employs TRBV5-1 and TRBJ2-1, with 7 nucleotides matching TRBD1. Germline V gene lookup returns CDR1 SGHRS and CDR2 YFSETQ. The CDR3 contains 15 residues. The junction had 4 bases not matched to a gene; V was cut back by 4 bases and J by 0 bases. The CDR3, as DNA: TGCGCCAGCAGCGGGGACAGAGCCTCCTACAATGAGCAGTTCTTC. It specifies CASSGDRASYNEQFF.

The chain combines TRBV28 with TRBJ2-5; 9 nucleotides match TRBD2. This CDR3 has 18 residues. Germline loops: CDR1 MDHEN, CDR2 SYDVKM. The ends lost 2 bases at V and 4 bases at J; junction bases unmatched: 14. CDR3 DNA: TGTGCCAGCAGTTTAAGAGGCGGGAGGGCCGTCCTCGGAGAGACCCAGTACTTC. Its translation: CASSLRGGRAVLGETQYF.

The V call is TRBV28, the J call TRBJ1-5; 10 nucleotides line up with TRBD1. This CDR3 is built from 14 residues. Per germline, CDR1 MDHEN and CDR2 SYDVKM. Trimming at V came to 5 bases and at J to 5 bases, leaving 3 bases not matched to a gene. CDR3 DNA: TGTGCCAGCAGTAACGACAGGGGGCATCAGCCCCAGCATTTT. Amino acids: CASSNDRGHQPQHF.

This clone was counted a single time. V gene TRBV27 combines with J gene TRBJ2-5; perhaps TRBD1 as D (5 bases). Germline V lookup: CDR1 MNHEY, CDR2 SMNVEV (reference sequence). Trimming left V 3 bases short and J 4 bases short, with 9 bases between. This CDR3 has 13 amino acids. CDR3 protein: CASSFLGLETQYF. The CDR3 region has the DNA TGTGCCAGCAGTTTTCTGGGGCTAGAGACCCAGTACTTC.

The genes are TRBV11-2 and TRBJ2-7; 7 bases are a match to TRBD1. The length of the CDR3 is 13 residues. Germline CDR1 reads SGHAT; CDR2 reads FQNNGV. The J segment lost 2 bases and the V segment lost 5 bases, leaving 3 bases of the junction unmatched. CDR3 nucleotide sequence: TGTGCCAGCAGCCGGGACAGAGCCTACGAGCAGTACTTC. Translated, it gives CASSRDRAYEQYF.

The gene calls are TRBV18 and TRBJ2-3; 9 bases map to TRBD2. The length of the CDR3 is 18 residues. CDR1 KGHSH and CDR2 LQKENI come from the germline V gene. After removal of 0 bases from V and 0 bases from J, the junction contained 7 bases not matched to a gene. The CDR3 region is CASSPPRRLAASTDTQYF. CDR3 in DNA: TGTGCCAGCTCACCACCTAGGAGACTAGCGGCTAGCACAGATACGCAGTATTTT.

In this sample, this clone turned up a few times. In nucleotides, the CDR3 is TGTGCCAGCAGCTTCCCTAGCGGGAGGGCAAACACCGGGGAGCTGTTTTTT. Its protein is CASSFPSGRANTGELFF. The rearrangement links TRBV5-4 to TRBJ2-2; 12 bases match TRBD2. Unmatched junction bases numbered 4, after V lost 2 bases and J lost 2 bases. The germline gives CDR1 SGHNT, CDR2 YYREEE (reference sequence). CDR3 size: 17 residues.

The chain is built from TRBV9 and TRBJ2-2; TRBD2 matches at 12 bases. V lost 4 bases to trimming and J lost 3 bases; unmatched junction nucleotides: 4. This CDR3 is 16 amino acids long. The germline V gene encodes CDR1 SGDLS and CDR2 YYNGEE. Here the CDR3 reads CASSSRLAGDTGELFF. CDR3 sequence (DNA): TGTGCCAGCAGCTCCAGACTAGCGGGAGACACCGGGGAGCTGTTTTTT.

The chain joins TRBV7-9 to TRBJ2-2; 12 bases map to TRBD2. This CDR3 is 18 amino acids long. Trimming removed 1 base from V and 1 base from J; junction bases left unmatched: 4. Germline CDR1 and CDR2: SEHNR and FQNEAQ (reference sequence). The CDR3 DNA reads TGTGCCAGCAGCTTAGTCTGGACTAGCGGGATGAACACCGGGGAGCTGTTTTTT. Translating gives CASSLVWTSGMNTGELFF.

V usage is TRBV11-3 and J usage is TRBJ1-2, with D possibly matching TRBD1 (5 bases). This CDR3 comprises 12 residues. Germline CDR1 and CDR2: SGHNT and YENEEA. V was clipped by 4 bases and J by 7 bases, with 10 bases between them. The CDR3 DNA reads TGTGCCAGCAGCTCAGGGCTACGTGGCTACACCTTC. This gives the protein CASSSGLRGYTF.

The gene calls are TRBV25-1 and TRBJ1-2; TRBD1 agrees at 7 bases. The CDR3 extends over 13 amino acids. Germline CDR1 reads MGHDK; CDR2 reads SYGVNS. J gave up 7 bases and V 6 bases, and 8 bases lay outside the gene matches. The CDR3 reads CASSLGQAAGYTF. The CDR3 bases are TGTGCCAGCAGCCTAGGACAGGCGGCTGGCTACACCTTC.